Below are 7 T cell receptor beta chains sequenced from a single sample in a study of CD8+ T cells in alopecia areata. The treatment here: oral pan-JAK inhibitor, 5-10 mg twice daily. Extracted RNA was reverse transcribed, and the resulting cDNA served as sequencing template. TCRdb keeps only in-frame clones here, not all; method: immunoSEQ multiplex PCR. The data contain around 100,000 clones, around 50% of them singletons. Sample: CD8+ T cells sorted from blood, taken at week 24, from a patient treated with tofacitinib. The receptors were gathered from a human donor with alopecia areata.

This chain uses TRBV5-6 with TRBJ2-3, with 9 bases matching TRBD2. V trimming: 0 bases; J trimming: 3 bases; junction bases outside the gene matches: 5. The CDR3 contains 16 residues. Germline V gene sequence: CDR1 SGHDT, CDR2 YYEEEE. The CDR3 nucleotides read TGTGCCAGCAGCTTGGGCGGGGGGGCCCGGACAGATACGCAGTATTTT. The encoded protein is CASSLGGGARTDTQYF.

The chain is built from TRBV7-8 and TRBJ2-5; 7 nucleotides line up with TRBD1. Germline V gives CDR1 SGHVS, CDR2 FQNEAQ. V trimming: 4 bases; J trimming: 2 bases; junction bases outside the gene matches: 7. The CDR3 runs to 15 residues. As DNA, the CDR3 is TGTGCCAGCAGCTCCTCTCCGGGACAGCAAGAGACCCAGTACTTC. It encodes CASSSSPGQQETQYF.

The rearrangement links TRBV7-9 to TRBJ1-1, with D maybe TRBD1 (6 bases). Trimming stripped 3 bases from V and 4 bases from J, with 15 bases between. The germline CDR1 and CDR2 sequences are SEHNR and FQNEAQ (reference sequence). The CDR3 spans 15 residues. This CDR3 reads CASSLVGEGVTEAFF. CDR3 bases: TGTGCCAGCAGCTTGGTAGGGGAGGGGGTCACTGAAGCTTTCTTT.

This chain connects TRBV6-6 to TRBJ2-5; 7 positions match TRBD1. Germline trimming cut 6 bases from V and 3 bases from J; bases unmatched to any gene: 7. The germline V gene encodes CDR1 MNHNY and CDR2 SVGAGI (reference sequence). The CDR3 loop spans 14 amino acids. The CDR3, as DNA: TGTGCCAGCAGCACAGGGGTTGGCAAAGAGACCCAGTACTTC. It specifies CASSTGVGKETQYF.

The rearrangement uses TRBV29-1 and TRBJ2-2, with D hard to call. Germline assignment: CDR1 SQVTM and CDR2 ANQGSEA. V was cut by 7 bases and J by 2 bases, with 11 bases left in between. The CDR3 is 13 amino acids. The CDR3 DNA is TGCAGCGCGGACGGAAGTAACACCGGGGAGCTGTTTTTT. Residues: CSADGSNTGELFF.

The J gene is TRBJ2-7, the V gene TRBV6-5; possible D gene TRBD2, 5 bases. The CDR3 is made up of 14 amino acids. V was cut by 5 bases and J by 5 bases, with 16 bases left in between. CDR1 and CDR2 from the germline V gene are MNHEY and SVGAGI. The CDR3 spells CASSVVDVRDEQYF. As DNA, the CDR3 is TGTGCCAGCAGTGTGGTGGACGTGAGGGACGAGCAGTACTTC.

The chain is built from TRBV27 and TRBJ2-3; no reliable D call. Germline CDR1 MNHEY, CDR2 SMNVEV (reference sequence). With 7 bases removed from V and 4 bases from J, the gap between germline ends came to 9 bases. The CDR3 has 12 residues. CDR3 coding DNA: TGTGCCAGCAAAGGAATCTCAGATACGCAGTATTTT. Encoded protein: CASKGISDTQYF.